Included here is one TCR beta chain sequence, with context. The sample belongs to a study of control samples from healthy donors and cancer patients. The data were produced by immunoSEQ multiplex PCR, yet TCRdb's version contains in-frame clones alone and is incomplete. Seen here are 200,000 or so clones, around 94% observed once, and the top ten hold roughly 1.6%. The receptor's source is a man aged 50 to 60 in good health. Sequenced: blood.

The CDR3 DNA reads TGTGCCACCAGTGATCTACCTAGGGGTGAGCAGTTCTTC. As protein: CATSDLPRGEQFF. The rearrangement joins TRBV24-1 to TRBJ2-1, with D maybe TRBD1 (5 bases). V gave up 3 bases and J gave up 9 bases, with 11 bases separating them. Per the germline V gene, CDR1 is KGHDR and CDR2 is SFDVKD. There are 13 residues in the CDR3.